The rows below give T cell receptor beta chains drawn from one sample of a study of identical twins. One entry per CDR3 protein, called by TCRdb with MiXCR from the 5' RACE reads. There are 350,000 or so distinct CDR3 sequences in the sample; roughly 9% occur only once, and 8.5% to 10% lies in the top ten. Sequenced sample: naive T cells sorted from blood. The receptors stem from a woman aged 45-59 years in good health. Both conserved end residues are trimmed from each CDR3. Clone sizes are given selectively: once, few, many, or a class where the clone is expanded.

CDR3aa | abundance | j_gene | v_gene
ASRTSGFATDTQY | few | TRBJ2-3 | TRBV12-3/TRBV12-4
ASSWIAGGPGGTQY | . | TRBJ2-3 | TRBV27
ASSSTRSSGNTIY | . | TRBJ1-3 | TRBV19
ASSQAGSGVGTEAF | many | TRBJ1-1 | TRBV3-1
ASSLEGGRAGGEQF | many | TRBJ2-1 | TRBV12-3/TRBV12-4
ASSLGGSVRELF | few | TRBJ2-2 | TRBV11-2
SAYSGAYNEQF | many | TRBJ2-1 | TRBV20-1
ASSQELGRGYEQY | . | TRBJ2-7 | TRBV14
ASSGPNTGELF | many | TRBJ2-2 | TRBV10-1
ASSEAWGTGELF | . | TRBJ2-2 | TRBV6-1
ASSEDLSQGTQY | many | TRBJ2-3 | TRBV5-1
SARGSAKNIQY | few | TRBJ2-4 | TRBV20-1
SVERTGETQY | many | TRBJ2-5 | TRBV29-1
ASSVEISGNTGELF | few | TRBJ2-2 | TRBV9
ASSYKRGNEQF | . | TRBJ2-1 | TRBV5-1
SVGIGDSNQPQH | many | TRBJ1-5 | TRBV29-1
SAYTGTSGRDYNEQF | . | TRBJ2-1 | TRBV20-1
ASSQTVPGLMNTEAF | few | TRBJ1-1 | TRBV5-1
AWSVSGRNEQY | many | TRBJ2-7 | TRBV30
SAVGLAHDTQY | few | TRBJ2-3 | TRBV20-1
ASSLGGGTEAF | many | TRBJ1-1 | TRBV12-3/TRBV12-4
ASSLGAGPQNTGELF | few | TRBJ2-2 | TRBV7-9
ACGTGGGQETQY | . | TRBJ2-5 | TRBV6-5
ASSNDHDRGRAF | many | TRBJ1-1 | TRBV6-5
ASSPGDIYTEAF | many | TRBJ1-1 | TRBV5-1
ASSSSQVQETQY | many | TRBJ2-5 | TRBV5-1
ATSDHSQETQY | many | TRBJ2-5 | TRBV24-1
SAGVNVGQETQY | . | TRBJ2-5 | TRBV20-1
ASRRGQDLSYEQY | few | TRBJ2-7 | TRBV3-1
SVVTGQLNEKLF | many | TRBJ1-4 | TRBV29-1
ASSLMPGGMSETQY | few | TRBJ2-5 | TRBV5-6
ASSLTGALTDTQY | many | TRBJ2-3 | TRBV7-3
ASRMGLAGDTQY | many | TRBJ2-3 | TRBV5-1
ASSGQGIKNEQF | . | TRBJ2-1 | TRBV27
ASSQEGSSSRDAEQF | many | TRBJ2-1 | TRBV4-1
ASSQDLLAGGEETQY | few | TRBJ2-5 | TRBV3-1
ASSLGTHQETQY | few | TRBJ2-5 | TRBV7-7
ASSLGTSGKSDTQY | few | TRBJ2-3 | TRBV11-2
ASSLARLGTGELF | . | TRBJ2-2 | TRBV5-1
SVGEGRSREQF | many | TRBJ2-1 | TRBV29-1
ASSQAHETQY | many | TRBJ2-5 | TRBV3-1
ATSRDGGLGGDTQY | . | TRBJ2-3 | TRBV15
ATSRDGNQPQH | many | TRBJ1-5 | TRBV15
SVEGSGVDYEQY | many | TRBJ2-7 | TRBV29-1
SVDRVNTGELF | few | TRBJ2-2 | TRBV29-1
ASSLKEGAEAF | few | TRBJ1-1 | TRBV12-3/TRBV12-4